This section outlines one TCR beta chain sequence together with its context. Its antigen remains unidentified. Vbeta (60) and Jbeta (13) primers were used in the PCR. Repertoires were generated with immunoSEQ multiplex PCR, while TCRdb's copy carries only in-frame clones and drops some. The sample has around 150,000 clones, approximately 85% seen once. The sample is drawn from a study of cytomegalovirus exposure and HLA in healthy donors. Germline V lookup: CDR1 MNHNS, CDR2 SASEGT. CDR3 length: 12 amino acids. Trimming took 4 bases from V and 13 from J, leaving 14 bases between them. Study-level findings and limits: In an earlier analysis, in roughly 600 donors, most V segments appeared productive either ~87% or ~30% of the time.

This rearrangement joins TRBV6-1 to TRBJ2-4, with D possibly matching TRBD1 (5 bases). This receptor was identified in a man aged 18 to 29 in good health and CMV-seropositive. Sequencing input: PBMCs. Here the CDR3 DNA reads TGTGCCAGCAGTGGAGTGGGGCTAGTCCAGTACTTC. It codes for CASSGVGLVQYF.